The present entry profiles one T cell receptor beta chain with its context. Its antigen target is currently unknown. The sample is drawn from a study of T cells expressing NK-cell markers (dated by TCRdb to 2018 to 2020). Looking at the study overall: Three sorted T-cell subsets (CD3+CD56+NKG2C+, CD3+CD56+NKG2C- and CD3+CD56-NKG2C+) from eight donors had their TCR beta-chain repertoires profiled. Among the eight sequenced donors, seven were HCMV-seropositive and one was HCMV-seronegative. The study sequenced eight donors, all healthy volunteers chosen at random: three men and five women. Libraries were sequenced as 2 x 150 bp reads on Illumina HiSeq 2000/2500, MiSeq or NextSeq. The research as a whole found: Whether the expanded NKG2C-expressing T cell clones were specific for HCMV antigens remained unclear. In six donors, the dominant CD3+CD56+NKG2C+ clonotypes ranked among the top 10 CD8+ clonotypes, making up about 1.0-7.5% of CD8+ T cells. Those dominant clonotypes were again the most abundant among CD3+CD56-NKG2C+ cells in a few donors, at about 28.3-65%.

A commercial ELISA kit detecting HCMV-specific IgG in serum was used to determine HCMV serostatus. Ficoll density gradient centrifugation was used to isolate peripheral blood mononuclear cells from blood. CDR1 and CDR2, looked up from the germline V gene, are MNHNS and SASEGT. From the cysteine up to the phenylalanine, the CDR3 has a length of 13 residues. No DNA is given. The reads were generated on an Illumina HiSeq 2000. TCR beta cDNA libraries were prepared using 5'RACE template switching, which introduced a universal primer site and unique molecular identifiers. Synthesis of cDNA was primed from the TCR beta constant segment and was followed by two consecutive PCR amplification steps. The source study handled its data this way. MIGEC was used to demultiplex reads and group reads by UMI, and MiTCR was used to assemble and quantify clonotypes. To exclude erroneous sequences, only TCR cDNA sequences supported by at least two reads were retained. The tcR package was used for downstream repertoire analysis, with clonotypes matched between fractions based on CDR3 nucleotide sequence plus V segment. VDJmatch was used to annotate antigen specificity against VDJdb, with one amino acid substitution in CDR3 allowed. Each entry corresponds to one CDR3 protein sequence from reads that TCRdb reprocessed, and DNA is not given. TCRdb, not the authors, supplied the V and J calls. In this sample's table one finds about 460,000 distinct CDR3 sequences. The biggest ten clones account for over 1.1% of the sample.

This TCR derives from a woman in her 50s in good health. Donor details come from another sample of the same person, matched by shared clones. The sequence links TRBV6-1 to TRBJ2-3; checking the TCRdb D call of TRBD1 is not possible without DNA. Sequencing used blood T cells: a sorted CD56 or NKG2C T cell subset, CD4+ or CD8+ T cells, or bulk PBMC T cells (not recorded which). The CDR3 reads CASKAGGIDTQYF.